A selection of T cell receptor beta chains follows, all from one sample in a study of T-cell memory formation after mild COVID-19. TCRdb independently ran MiXCR on the 5' RACE reads; one entry per CDR3 protein. The table shows 200,000 to 250,000 distinct CDR3 sequences, with 27% occurring only once. The sample consisted of PBMCs or a T cell subset sorted from them (not recorded which). These receptors came from an adult woman who had mild COVID-19 (a few samples of this study predate the infection). Cell type and time point are not known. Both conserved end residues are part of each CDR3. Each record gives: CDR3 length, J gene, D gene, clone size, V gene, CDR3 DNA, CDR3 protein. D genes are given only for firm matches. The size field is filled for only some rows; it gives once, few, many or a size class.

13	TRBJ1-5	NA	NA	TRBV2	TGTGCCAGCGTTCGGGAGGACAGTCAGCCCCAGCATTTT	CASVREDSQPQHF
15	TRBJ2-3	TRBD1	few	TRBV6-1	TGTGCCAGCAGGGTAGGGACAGCTAGCACAGATACGCAGTATTTT	CASRVGTASTDTQYF
12	TRBJ1-5	TRBD1	few	TRBV12-3/TRBV12-4	TGTGCCAGCACTACAGGGGTACAGCCCCAGCATTTT	CASTTGVQPQHF
13	TRBJ2-3	NA	NA	TRBV9	TGTGCCAGCCGGACAGACCACACAGATACGCAGTATTTT	CASRTDHTDTQYF
14	TRBJ2-7	NA	NA	TRBV9	TGTGCCAGCAGCGAGACCCCAGCGGGTTACGAGCAGTACTTC	CASSETPAGYEQYF
15	TRBJ2-1	NA	NA	TRBV5-1	TGCGCCAGCAGCTTGCCGATCGGACTTGCGGGTGAGCAGTTCTTC	CASSLPIGLAGEQFF
15	TRBJ2-5	TRBD2	NA	TRBV2	TGTGCCAGCAGAGAGGCAGCGGGGGGCCGGGAGACCCAGTACTTC	CASREAAGGRETQYF
15	TRBJ2-5	TRBD2	few	TRBV10-2	TGCGCCAGCAGTGCTAGCGGGAGAGGAGGGGAGACCCAGTACTTC	CASSASGRGGETQYF
18	TRBJ1-2	NA	NA	TRBV4-1	TGCGCCAGCAGCCACCGTCGAATAGCCGGGACGGTGGGGAAAGGCTACACCTTC	CASSHRRIAGTVGKGYTF
15	TRBJ2-3	TRBD2	few	TRBV20-1	TGCAGTGCTCCCGATAGCGGGAGTTTCACAGATACGCAGTATTTT	CSAPDSGSFTDTQYF
13	TRBJ2-2	NA	few	TRBV7-6	TGTGCCAGCAGCTTACATGGAGACGGGGAGCTGTTTTTT	CASSLHGDGELFF
12	TRBJ2-5	NA	NA	TRBV9	TGTGCCAGCAGCGGCAATCAAGAGACCCAGTACTTC	CASSGNQETQYF
14	TRBJ1-1	NA	NA	TRBV4-2	TGTGCCAGCAGCCAAGATCTGGAGGAGACTGAAGCTTTCTTT	CASSQDLEETEAFF
13	TRBJ2-2	NA	NA	TRBV7-3	TGTGCCAGCAGCTGGCGGCACACCGGGGAGCTGTTTTTT	CASSWRHTGELFF
15	TRBJ2-1	NA	few	TRBV20-1	TGCAGTGCTAGACACTTGGGGGCGGGCTACAATGAGCAGTTCTTC	CSARHLGAGYNEQFF
14	TRBJ2-1	TRBD2	NA	TRBV6-2/TRBV6-3	TGTGCCAGCAGTAGCGGGACTAGCCCTAATGAGCAGTTCTTC	CASSSGTSPNEQFF
21	TRBJ2-3	TRBD1	NA	TRBV11-3	TGTGCCAGCAGCTTACCTCCTCAGGACAGGGTGAAACTGGACTGGCCTAATGCGCAGTATTTT	CASSLPPQDRVKLDWPNAQYF
16	TRBJ2-2	TRBD1	few	TRBV6-5	TGTGCCAGCAGTTACTCAGGGACAGGAGGAATCGGGGAGCTGTTTTTT	CASSYSGTGGIGELFF
14	TRBJ2-1	TRBD1	NA	TRBV5-6	TGTGCCAGCAGCTCACCGGGACAGGACAATGAGCAGTTCTTC	CASSSPGQDNEQFF
14	TRBJ2-7	TRBD2	NA	TRBV7-9	TGTGCCAGCAGCTTTACGAAACGGGGGGACGAGCAGTACTTC	CASSFTKRGDEQYF
13	TRBJ2-7	TRBD1	few	TRBV7-8	TGTGCCAGCAGCCCGGACAGGGTGTACGAGCAGTACTTC	CASSPDRVYEQYF
19	TRBJ2-4	TRBD1	few	TRBV18	TGTGCCAGCTCACCATTCCCTCTACAGGGGGCTGGGGCCAAAAACATTCAGTACTTC	CASSPFPLQGAGAKNIQYF
11	TRBJ2-7	NA	once	TRBV30	TGTGCCTGGACAGGGGCCTACGAGCAGTACTTC	CAWTGAYEQYF
15	TRBJ2-1	NA	few	TRBV30	TGTGCCTGGAAGAGGTGGGGATCTCCCAGGGATGAGCAGTTCTTC	CAWKRWGSPRDEQFF
13	TRBJ1-2	TRBD1	NA	TRBV7-3	TGTGCCAGCAGCTTCGGACAGGGGTACGGCTACACCTTC	CASSFGQGYGYTF
14	TRBJ2-7	NA	few	TRBV7-9	TGTGCCAGCAGCTTAGCGGTGCCTAGGGTCGAGCAGTACTTC	CASSLAVPRVEQYF
14	TRBJ2-5	NA	few	TRBV3-1	TGTGCCAGCAGCTTAAAAAGCCGACAAGAGACCCAGTACTTC	CASSLKSRQETQYF
13	TRBJ2-5	NA	NA	TRBV6-6	TGTGCCAGCAGGACCGGGGCCCGAGAGACCCAGTACTTC	CASRTGARETQYF
16	TRBJ2-7	NA	NA	TRBV29-1	TGCAGCGTTGAAGATCTAGGGGGGAGAGGGGGCTACGAGCAGTACTTC	CSVEDLGGRGGYEQYF